The text below deals with one T cell receptor (beta chain). This receptor's antigen is unknown. No much larger clonotype is one base removed from it; base qualities were not supplied. This entry is derived from a study of blood T cell repertoires in COVID-19 (dated by TCRdb to 2019 to 2021). Context from the whole study: Collaborator samples came from the United States, Italy and Spain and covered acute and convalescent phases of COVID-19. The material from the prospective study consisted of cDNA or gDNA derived from T cells, B-cell-depleted T cells, or PBMCs. Subjects who had been exposed to COVID-19, were actively infected with it, or had recovered from it provided the deeply sampled blood TCRbeta repertoires that made up the dataset. A freely available public database, intended as a resource for researchers studying the immune response to SARS-CoV-2, is where the repertoires were released. The samples were drawn from two sources: the first 160 participants of the ongoing ImmuneRACE study, and over 950 subjects contributed by 6 global collaborators. The sample metadata nearly always contained a de-identified subject ID, COVID-19 status, age in years and sex. Where available, HLA class I and class II types were taken from metadata supplied by the sample provider and were not determined by assay-based typing. The paper as a whole reports these results and caveats: The amount of clinical and demographic metadata varied by source and participant and was provided uncurated.

The immunoSEQ Assay, a bias-controlled multiplex PCR, was used to amplify TCRbeta CDR3 regions from genomic DNA. The original methods were these. The number of nucleated cells in each sample was estimated from the amplification of reference gene primers within the assay. To quantify the absolute abundance of each unique TCRbeta CDR3 rearrangement, sequence reads were collapsed and filtered. For each sample, productive Simpson clonality was calculated as the square root of Simpson's diversity index over productive rearrangements. TCRdb re-hosts the immuneACCESS table, in-frame sequences only. Its copies lack some clones; in the studies checked, an unresolved V gene accounts for under half of them, and the cause for the rest is not known. The V and J calls and clone size are taken from that table; D and trimming were inferred from the DNA. The table for this sample lists around 170,000 clones; 65% to 90% of them were counted only once. The ten largest clones take up around 9% of the sample.

Whole blood was collected in K2EDTA tubes by collaborating institutions according to the institutions' own protocols. Collaborator samples were shipped for TCRbeta analysis as frozen whole blood, isolated PBMCs, or DNA extracted from either sample type. The junction carries 8 bases between V and J, which are trimmed by 2 bases and 1 base respectively. CDR1 and CDR2 are drawn from the germline V gene (reference sequence): SEHNR, FQNEAQ. From the cysteine up to the phenylalanine, the CDR3 has a length of 14 residues. Only the CDR3 DNA stays, 42 bases, in frame from base 1. The sequence joins TRBV7-9 to TRBJ1-1, with the D gene not confidently named. This receptor was identified in a man between 50 and 59 years old with active or convalescent COVID-19. Sequenced input: peripheral blood. Here the CDR3 is given as CASSLMGKNTEAFF. The DNA reads TGTGCCAGCAGCTTAATGGGCAAGAACACTGAAGCTTTCTTT. When the CDR3 is completed using the reference TRBV7-9 and TRBJ1-1 genes on either side, the full variable domain is DTGVSQNPRHKITKRGQNVTFRCDPISEHNRLYWYRQTLGQGPEFLTYFQNEAQLEKSRLLSDRFSAERPKGSFSTLEIQRTEQGDSAMYLCASSLMGKNTEAFFGQGTRLTVV.